This T cell receptor beta chain was sequenced in a study of cytomegalovirus exposure and HLA in healthy donors. The trim removed 11 bases at V and 0 bases at J, leaving 6 bases unmatched. The CDR3 is made up of 13 amino acids. The germline V gene encodes CDR1 SEHNR and CDR2 FQNEAQ (reference sequence). Note on this clone: What it recognizes is unknown.

Donors likely had unrecorded immune exposures despite being nominally healthy when sampled. Primers: 60 Vbeta forward and 13 Jbeta reverse. Profiled with immunoSEQ multiplex PCR; TCRdb holds only in-frame clones, not every one. The table records more than 130,000 clones, around 83% of them present only once. General study results and limits: Clonal expansion was found to be greater in HLA-associated TCR beta chains than in equally common others in a later analysis. One later analysis reportedly identified an Asian-associated ancestry cluster that showed fewer N-insertions than the approximately 700-donor mean.

The sequence came from a man aged 35-49 years in good health and CMV-seropositive. This rearrangement joins TRBV7-9 to TRBJ2-5, with TRBD1 matching over 7 bases. The sequenced sample consisted of PBMCs. The CDR3 here is CAGRQGDQETQYF. The DNA for the CDR3 is TGTGCCGGTAGGCAGGGGGACCAAGAGACCCAGTACTTC.